Detailed here is one TCR beta chain. Its antigen is not known. The data were obtained in a study of T cell responses to AZD1222 COVID-19 vaccine. Study details: Doses given second, at about 4 or about 12 weeks, were pooled. Study outcomes and limitations: At 160-218 and 743-854, vaccine-associated CD4 TCRs were dominant, and they spanned spike. The repertoires were collected only after the peak T cell response. Donors, mostly white British, included more females; clonal diversity was possibly underestimated.

The assay was immunoSEQ multiplex PCR, and TCRdb's table has in-frame clones only and misses some. The top ten clones hold about 16% of a sample with about 100,000 clones, 85% to 90% of them seen once. The junction had 17 bases not matched to a gene; V was cut back by 5 bases and J by 7 bases. Germline CDR1 SEHNR, CDR2 FQNEAQ (reference sequence). This CDR3 has 17 amino acids. The rearrangement joins TRBV7-9 to TRBJ1-2; 9 bases fit TRBD1. The sample consisted of peripheral blood, taken on day 0 of AZD1222 vaccination. This receptor was obtained from an adult in good health. In nucleotides, the CDR3 is TGTGCCAGCAGCAAAGGGACAGGGTCACCGGGTGGCCTTGGCTACACCTTC. As protein: CASSKGTGSPGGLGYTF.